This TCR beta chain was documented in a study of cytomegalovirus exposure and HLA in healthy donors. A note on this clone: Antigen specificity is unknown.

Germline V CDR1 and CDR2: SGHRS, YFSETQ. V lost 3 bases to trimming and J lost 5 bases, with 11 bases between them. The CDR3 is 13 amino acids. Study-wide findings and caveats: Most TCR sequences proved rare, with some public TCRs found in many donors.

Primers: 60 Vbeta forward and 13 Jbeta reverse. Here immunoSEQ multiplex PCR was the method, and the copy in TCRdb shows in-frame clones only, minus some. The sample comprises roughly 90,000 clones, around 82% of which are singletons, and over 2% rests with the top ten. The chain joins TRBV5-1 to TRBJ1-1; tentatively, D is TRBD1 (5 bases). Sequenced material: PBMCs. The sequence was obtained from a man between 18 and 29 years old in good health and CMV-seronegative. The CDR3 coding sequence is TGCGCCAGCAGCTGGACACCTGTGACTGAAGCTTTCTTT. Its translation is CASSWTPVTEAFF.